Each of the 25 T cell receptor beta chains below was sequenced from the same sample in a study of spatial heterogeneity in lung cancer. One entry per CDR3 protein, called by TCRdb with MiXCR from the 5' RACE reads. Among roughly 4,500 distinct CDR3 sequences listed, 30% to 40% were seen once. Documented time point: sample taken at primary tumor resection. Frozen PBMC, nontumor lung or tumor provided whole RNA, which was sequenced unsorted. Sequencing was performed on PBMCs, taken at surgery. The receptors here all came from a male donor with early-stage non-small cell lung cancer.

Comments on this clonotype: The library was prepared for alpha chains; this beta chain is a stray read, so its frequency means little. This chain connects TRBV6-2 or TRBV6-3 to TRBJ2-1; no clear D. This CDR3 is 12 amino acids long. Germline V CDR1 and CDR2: MNHEY, SVGEGT. V lost 3 bases, J lost 8 bases, and 8 bases lay in between. The CDR3 nucleotides read TGTGCCAGCAGTTATAGAGTGCATGAGCAGTTCTTC. This translates into CASSYRVHEQFF.

As for this clonotype: Little can be read into the size of this beta chain, an off-target read in a library designed for alpha chains. The chain links TRBV11-3 to TRBJ2-3, with D possibly called TRBD1 or TRBD2 (5 bases each). The CDR3 consists of 15 residues. V lost 3 bases and J lost 4, with 14 bases in between. Per the germline V gene, CDR1 is SGHNT and CDR2 is YENEEA. The CDR3 sequence: CASSLGTRRADTQYF. CDR3 nucleotide sequence: TGTGCCAGCAGCTTGGGGACCAGAAGGGCAGATACGCAGTATTTT. Filled out from reference TRBV11-3 and TRBJ2-3, the complete variable domain reads EAGVVQSPRYKIIEKKQPVAFWCNPISGHNTLYWYLQNLGQGPELLIRYENEEAVDDSQLPKDRFSAERLKGVDSTLKIQPAELGDSAVYLCASSLGTRRADTQYFGPGTRLTVL.

Details on this clonotype: As an off-target read in a library built for alpha chains, this beta chain has a frequency of little significance. The V call is TRBV6-1, the J call TRBJ2-1; tentative D call: TRBD2 (6 bases). The CDR3 spans 18 residues. Trimming pared 2 bases from V and 7 bases from J, leaving 24 bases between. The germline gives CDR1 MNHNS, CDR2 SASEGT. CDR3 sequence (DNA): TGTGCCAGCAGTGAAAGGGAAGGTAACCCATCAGGAGGGAATGAGCAGTTCTTC. It translates to CASSEREGNPSGGNEQFF.

To note about this clonotype: This beta chain lies outside the target of a library built for alpha chains; its clone size means little. This chain uses TRBV7-2 with TRBJ2-7; unclear D gene. Deletions cut 3 bases from V and 0 bases from J, with 3 bases between. This CDR3 spans 12 amino acids. CDR1 SGHTA and CDR2 FQGNSA come from the germline V gene. Here the CDR3 reads CASSFASYEQYF. The CDR3 DNA sequence: TGTGCCAGCAGCTTCGCCTCCTACGAGCAGTACTTC.

Only a few counts were recorded for this clonotype. This beta chain lies outside the target of a library built for alpha chains; its clone size means little. This chain joins TRBV7-2 and TRBJ2-7; 13 bases line up with TRBD2. V was clipped by 8 bases and J by 3 bases; unmatched bases: 13. Germline V gene lookup returns CDR1 SGHTA and CDR2 FQGNSA. The CDR3 is made up of 17 amino acids. The CDR3 here is CASAGGTSGNVGYEQYF. The CDR3 DNA is TGTGCCAGCGCAGGGGGGACTAGCGGGAATGTAGGCTACGAGCAGTACTTC.

In this sample, this clonotype turned up a few times. This beta chain is a stray sequence in a library constructed for alpha chains; its clone size is not meaningful. The rearrangement links TRBV24-1 to TRBJ2-3, with D hard to call. This CDR3 has 16 amino acids. Trimming stripped 1 base from V and 0 bases from J, with 10 bases between. The V gene's germline CDR1 is KGHDR and CDR2 SFDVKD. This CDR3 reads CATSDFTATSTDTQYF. CDR3 in DNA: TGTGCCACCAGTGATTTCACAGCAACTAGCACAGATACGCAGTATTTT.

A remark on this clonotype: This beta chain is an unintended read in a library built for alpha chains; its size means little. The chain employs TRBV5-4 and TRBJ2-3; perhaps TRBD1 as D (6 bases). This CDR3 comprises 14 residues. The V end lost 1 base, the J end lost 4 bases, and 10 bases lay between the germline ends. The germline V gene has CDR1 SGHNT and CDR2 YYREEE (reference sequence). The CDR3 nucleotides read TGTGCCAGCAGCTTGAAGGGGGTCTCAGATACGCAGTATTTT. Translating it yields CASSLKGVSDTQYF.

A word on this clonotype: Because this beta chain is a stray read in a library intended to capture alpha chains, its abundance should not be given much weight. J is TRBJ2-3 and V is TRBV11-2, with D hard to call. The CDR3 runs 15 residues. V lost 0 bases to trimming and J lost 4 bases, with 11 bases between them. Germline CDR1 SGHAT, CDR2 FQNNGV. CDR3 in amino acids: CASSLDRRPSDTQYF. DNA for the CDR3: TGTGCCAGCAGCTTAGACAGGAGACCCTCAGATACGCAGTATTTT.

With regard to this clonotype: Being off target in a library aimed at alpha chains, this beta chain has a size of little meaning. V usage is TRBV2 and J usage is TRBJ2-3, with TRBD2 as a possible D gene (5 bases). The CDR3 spans 15 residues. Per the germline V gene, CDR1 is SNHLY and CDR2 is FYNNEI. Deletions cut 5 bases from V and 2 bases from J, with 14 bases between. CDR3 nucleotide sequence: TGTGCCAGCAGTAACGTCGGGGTCTACACAGATACGCAGTATTTT. Protein: CASSNVGVYTDTQYF.

This clonotype was detected only a few times. The size of this beta chain means little, since it is a stray read in a library made for alpha chains. The chain has TRBV28 and TRBJ2-3; no firm D call. V lost 3 bases and J 3 bases, leaving 16 bases between the germline ends. Germline V CDR1 and CDR2: MDHEN, SYDVKM. The CDR3 runs 16 residues. The CDR3: CASSFPNLGRTDTQYF. In DNA, the CDR3 is TGTGCCAGCAGTTTCCCAAACCTAGGGCGGACAGATACGCAGTATTTT. Together with reference TRBV28 and TRBJ2-3, the CDR3 gives the full variable domain: DVKVTQSSRYLVKRTGEKVFLECVQDMDHENMFWYRQDPGLGLRLIYFSYDVKMKEKGDIPEGYSVSREKKERFSLILESASTNQTSMYLCASSFPNLGRTDTQYFGPGTRLTVL.

Note on this clonotype: A library prepared for alpha chains yielded this beta chain as an off-target read; its size is of little meaning. This chain connects TRBV2 to TRBJ2-3; D call uncertain. The CDR3 has 13 amino acids. The V gene's germline CDR1 is SNHLY and CDR2 FYNNEI. Trimming removed 4 bases at V and 6 bases at J, with 11 bases between. The CDR3 sequence: CASSVGPQDTQYF. CDR3 bases: TGTGCCAGCAGTGTCGGACCCCAGGATACGCAGTATTTT.

This clonotype has just a few counts. Since the library was made to target alpha chains, this beta chain is a stray read and its abundance is not meaningful. The chain couples TRBV6-2 or TRBV6-3 to TRBJ1-1; 9 bases agree with TRBD1. The V gene's germline CDR1 is MNHEY and CDR2 SVGEGT. The CDR3 has 16 amino acids. J lost 10 bases, V lost 6 bases, and 18 bases had no gene match. The CDR3 sequence: CASRPGNYGDREGAFF. The CDR3 DNA sequence: TGTGCCAGCAGGCCGGGGAATTACGGGGACAGGGAAGGAGCTTTCTTT.

On this clonotype: This beta chain is a stray sequence in a library constructed for alpha chains; its clone size is not meaningful. The chain joins TRBV6-5 to TRBJ2-7; D remains unclear. The germline CDR1 and CDR2 sequences are MNHEY and SVGAGI. V dropped 4 bases and J dropped 4 bases, with 8 bases sitting between them. The CDR3 sequence is 12 residues long. For the CDR3, the DNA is TGTGCCAGCAGTTCCCAAGCATACGAGCAGTACTTC. Amino acids: CASSSQAYEQYF.

As regards this clonotype: Within a library made for alpha chains, this beta chain is off target, and its count is uninformative. The rearrangement uses TRBV3-1 and TRBJ2-7; 8 nucleotides match TRBD2. J lost 5 bases, V lost 2 bases, and 11 bases had no gene match. Germline V gene data show CDR1 as LGHDT and CDR2 as YNNKEL (reference sequence). This CDR3 region has 16 residues. Here the CDR3 reads CASSQQRGGLADEQYF. DNA of the CDR3: TGTGCCAGCAGCCAACAACGCGGGGGGCTAGCGGACGAGCAGTACTTC.

Note on this clonotype: Within a library made for alpha chains, this beta chain is off target, and its count is uninformative. This chain connects TRBV20-1 to TRBJ2-5, with D hard to call. The germline V gene encodes CDR1 DFQATT and CDR2 SNEGSKA (reference sequence). This CDR3 spans 14 amino acids. Trimming cost V 3 bases and J 5 bases, with 16 bases left between them. The CDR3 loop reads CSASGSLQEETQYF. The DNA for the CDR3 is TGCAGTGCTAGTGGTTCTCTCCAAGAGGAGACCCAGTACTTC.

Details on this clonotype: With the library built for alpha chains, this beta chain is off target and its frequency is not meaningful. The V gene is TRBV11-2, the J gene TRBJ1-3; no firm D call. Trimming pared 5 bases from V and 0 bases from J, leaving 14 bases between. This CDR3 has 16 residues. The germline CDR1 and CDR2 sequences are SGHAT and FQNNGV. For the CDR3, the DNA is TGTGCCAGCAGCCCGCCCGGGTACTTCTCTGGAAACACCATATATTTT. It translates to CASSPPGYFSGNTIYF.

Concerning this clonotype itself: The library was built for alpha chains, so this beta chain is an off-target read and its size means little. The V gene is TRBV7-2, the J gene TRBJ2-7; TRBD1 aligns across 8 bases. The germline V gene has CDR1 SGHTA and CDR2 FQGNSA. The trim removed 6 bases at V and 0 bases at J, leaving 4 bases unmatched. CDR3 length: 14 residues. DNA of the CDR3: TGTGCCAGCAGATCAGGGGGCAGCTCCTACGAGCAGTACTTC. Its translation: CASRSGGSSYEQYF.

Notes on this clonotype: Found in a library prepared for alpha chains, this beta chain is an off-target read, and its abundance has little meaning. J is TRBJ2-7 and V is TRBV18, with TRBD1 matching over 9 bases. V lost 9 bases to trimming and J lost 5 bases; unmatched junction nucleotides: 11. The CDR3 is 14 residues long. CDR1 is KGHSH and CDR2 is LQKENI in the germline V gene. The CDR3 spells CASTPGGTGHEQYF. Here the CDR3 DNA reads TGTGCCAGTACCCCTGGCGGGACAGGGCACGAGCAGTACTTC. The entire variable domain, with the rest obtained from reference TRBV18 and TRBJ2-7, is as follows: NAGVMQNPRHLVRRRGQEARLRCSPMKGHSHVYWYRQLPEEGLKFMVYLQKENIIDESGMPKERFSAEFPKEGPSILRIQQVVRGDSAAYFCASTPGGTGHEQYFGPGTRLTVT.

Points on this clonotype: Since the library was made to target alpha chains, this beta chain is a stray read and its abundance is not meaningful. The gene calls are TRBV7-2 and TRBJ2-3; 8 bases are a match to TRBD2. The CDR3 sequence is 15 residues long. V lost 6 bases to trimming and J lost 4 bases; unmatched junction nucleotides: 9. CDR1 and CDR2 (germline): SGHTA, FQGNSA. CDR3 bases: TGTGCCAGCAGTCCGGGGAGCGGGAGCGCAGATACGCAGTATTTT. It codes for CASSPGSGSADTQYF.

By share, this clonotype ranks as medium-sized. Within a library made for alpha chains, this beta chain is off target, and its count is uninformative. The J gene is TRBJ2-2, the V gene TRBV11-1; D may be TRBD2 (6 bases). Germline V gene sequence: CDR1 SGHAT, CDR2 FQDESV (reference sequence). The germline V and J ends were trimmed by 6 bases and 2 bases, with 16 bases remaining between them. CDR3 length: 16 amino acids. CDR3 DNA sequence: TGTGCCAGCAGTTTACTGGGACTTACTAACACCGGGGAGCTGTTTTTT. Its translation is CASSLLGLTNTGELFF.

This clonotype was detected only a few times. This beta chain is an unintended read in a library built for alpha chains; its size means little. This chain links TRBV28 with TRBJ1-2; possible D gene TRBD1, 6 bases. Trimming pared 6 bases from V and 3 bases from J, leaving 20 bases between. The CDR3 is 16 amino acids. Germline V gives CDR1 MDHEN, CDR2 SYDVKM. The CDR3 loop is CASRPGGLGQHYGYTF. CDR3 nucleotides: TGTGCCAGCAGGCCAGGCGGCCTTGGACAGCACTATGGCTACACCTTC.

By frequency in the sample, this clonotype is medium-sized. The size of this beta chain means little, since it is a stray read in a library made for alpha chains. This chain links TRBV29-1 with TRBJ2-7, with D hard to call. The CDR3 consists of 11 residues. CDR1 and CDR2 (germline): SQVTM, ANQGSEA. Trimming stripped 6 bases from V and 6 bases from J, with 12 bases between. DNA for the CDR3: TGCAGCGTAGAAACGGGTACCGAGCAGTACTTC. This sequence encodes CSVETGTEQYF.

For this clonotype: This beta chain is a stray sequence in a library constructed for alpha chains; its clone size is not meaningful. This sequence joins TRBV2 and TRBJ2-1; TRBD1 agrees at 7 bases. This CDR3 contains 16 residues. The J segment lost 4 bases and the V segment lost 3 bases, leaving 9 bases of the junction unmatched. Germline V gene sequence: CDR1 SNHLY, CDR2 FYNNEI. The CDR3 protein is CASSDSMGQSYNEQFF. The CDR3 DNA follows: TGTGCCAGCAGTGACTCCATGGGACAGAGTTACAATGAGCAGTTCTTC.

Details on this clonotype: At one end the junction does not follow the germline gene, possibly because of a read error. The library was built for alpha chains, so this beta chain is an off-target read and its size means little. This CDR3 reads CVSSPGAGAYNEQFF. The CDR3 coding sequence is TGTGTCAGCTCACCAGGGGCAGGTGCTTACAATGAGCAGTTCTTC. V gene TRBV18 combines with J gene TRBJ2-1; maybe TRBD1 (6 bases). The CDR3 runs to 15 residues. Per the germline V gene, CDR1 is KGHSH and CDR2 is LQKENI.

About this clonotype itself: This beta chain turned up in a library designed for alpha chains; as an off-target read, its abundance says little. The genes are TRBV6-5 and TRBJ2-7, with D unresolved. Trimming pared 6 bases from V and 5 bases from J, leaving 8 bases between. Germline CDR1 and CDR2: MNHEY and SVGAGI. The length of the CDR3 is 11 residues. As DNA, the CDR3 is TGTGCCAGCAGCTTCCTCCACGAGCAGTACTTC. Its translation: CASSFLHEQYF.